These 6 T cell receptor beta chains originate from one sample sequenced in a study of naive and memory T cell subsets. Two oligonucleotides, mixed equimolar, formed the beta constant-region primer covering TRBC1 and TRBC2. TCRdb redid the calling of the UMI-ligation and nested PCR reads with MiXCR, one entry per CDR3 protein. The table has about 90,000 distinct CDR3 sequences, about 7% seen once. Sequenced material: central memory CD4+ T cells from blood. These receptor sequences come from a human donor in good health.

The table lists this clonotype with many counts. The V and J genes are TRBV3-1 and TRBJ2-7; 8 bases are shared with TRBD2. CDR1 is LGHDT and CDR2 is YNNKEL in the germline V gene (reference sequence). The junction had 9 bases not matched to a gene; V was cut back by 4 bases and J by 4 bases. The CDR3 runs to 15 residues. The CDR3 nucleotides read TGTGCCAGCAGCCGGGTAGCGGGAAGTCCTTACGAGCAGTACTTC. Its protein is CASSRVAGSPYEQYF.

This clonotype was picked up a small number of times. The gene calls are TRBV30 and TRBJ2-3; TRBD2 matches 12 bases. Per the germline V gene, CDR1 is GTSNPN and CDR2 is SVGIG (reference sequence). The CDR3 consists of 15 residues. V lost 0 bases, J lost 9 bases, and 7 bases stayed unmatched. This CDR3 reads CAWSVRLAGVSTQYF. CDR3 nucleotide sequence: TGTGCCTGGAGTGTACGACTAGCGGGAGTGAGCACGCAGTATTTT.

At least ten counts were recorded for this clonotype. The chain has TRBV7-2 and TRBJ1-6; TRBD1 is a possible D gene (6 bases). Looked up from germline, CDR1 is SGHTA and CDR2 is FQGNSA. The CDR3 covers 15 residues. V shed 3 bases and J shed 8 bases, with 14 bases lying between them. In DNA, the CDR3 is TGTGCCAGCAGCTTGCAGGGGACGAGTGATTCACCCCTCCACTTT. This encodes CASSLQGTSDSPLHF.

The chain uses TRBV15 and TRBJ2-2, with 8 bases fitting TRBD2. This CDR3 is 19 amino acids long. Trimming at V came to 0 bases and at J to 0 bases, leaving 9 bases not matched to a gene. The V gene's germline CDR1 is LNHNV and CDR2 YYDKDF (reference sequence). CDR3: CATSRDLSAGGANTGELFF. CDR3 in DNA: TGTGCCACCAGCAGAGATCTTTCTGCGGGGGGCGCGAACACCGGGGAGCTGTTTTTT.

This clonotype was recorded at least ten times. This chain links TRBV5-4 with TRBJ1-1; tentatively, D is TRBD1 (5 bases). Germline V gene data show CDR1 as SGHNT and CDR2 as YYREEE (reference sequence). With 4 bases removed from V and 1 base from J, the gap between germline ends came to 8 bases. This CDR3 is 13 amino acids long. The CDR3 region has the DNA TGTGCCAGCAGCACCACAGGGAACACTGAAGCTTTCTTT. This gives the protein CASSTTGNTEAFF. Supplemented by reference TRBV5-4 and TRBJ1-1, the full variable domain reads ETGVTQSPTHLIKTRGQQVTLRCSSQSGHNTVSWYQQALGQGPQFIFQYYREEENGRGNFPPRFSGLQFPNYSSELNVNALELDDSALYLCASSTTGNTEAFFGQGTRLTVV.

The rearrangement uses TRBV3-1 and TRBJ2-5; possibly TRBD1 for D (5 bases). V was clipped by 3 bases and J by 2 bases, with 7 bases between them. The CDR3 is 13 residues long. In germline, CDR1 is LGHDT, CDR2 YNNKEL (reference sequence). CDR3 sequence: CASSHQGQETQYF. The CDR3 DNA reads TGTGCCAGCAGCCACCAGGGACAAGAGACCCAGTACTTC.